The present T cell receptor (beta chain) was sequenced within a study of blood T cell repertoires in COVID-19. Study-level information: From the United States, Italy and Spain came samples of acute and convalescent COVID-19. T cells, B-cell-depleted T cells, or PBMCs provided the cDNA or gDNA that served as material.

The CDR3 has 17 amino acids. V lost 0 bases, J lost 3 bases, and 9 bases stayed unmatched. Germline V gene data show CDR1 as SGDLS and CDR2 as YYNGEE. Original data processing: Reference gene primer amplification gave estimated nucleated cell counts. TCRdb's copy holds only in-frame clones and misses some; the assay was immunoSEQ multiplex PCR. V and J calls and clone size come straight from that table; D and trimming were deduced from the DNA. The sample yields 180,000 or so clones, about 81% seen once. The chain joins TRBV9 to TRBJ2-3, with 8 bases lining up with TRBD2. The clonotype originates from a woman in her 70s with acute or convalescent COVID-19. The sample consisted of peripheral blood. In DNA form, the CDR3 reads TGTGCCAGCAGCGTAGGCGCCAGCGGGGGACTGACAGATACGCAGTATTTT. Protein sequence: CASSVGASGGLTDTQYF. The full variable domain, rest sourced from reference TRBV9 and TRBJ2-3, is DSGVTQTPKHLITATGQRVTLRCSPRSGDLSVYWYQQSLDQGLQFLIQYYNGEERAKGNILERFSAQQFPDLHSELNLSSLELGDSALYFCASSVGASGGLTDTQYFGPGTRLTVL.